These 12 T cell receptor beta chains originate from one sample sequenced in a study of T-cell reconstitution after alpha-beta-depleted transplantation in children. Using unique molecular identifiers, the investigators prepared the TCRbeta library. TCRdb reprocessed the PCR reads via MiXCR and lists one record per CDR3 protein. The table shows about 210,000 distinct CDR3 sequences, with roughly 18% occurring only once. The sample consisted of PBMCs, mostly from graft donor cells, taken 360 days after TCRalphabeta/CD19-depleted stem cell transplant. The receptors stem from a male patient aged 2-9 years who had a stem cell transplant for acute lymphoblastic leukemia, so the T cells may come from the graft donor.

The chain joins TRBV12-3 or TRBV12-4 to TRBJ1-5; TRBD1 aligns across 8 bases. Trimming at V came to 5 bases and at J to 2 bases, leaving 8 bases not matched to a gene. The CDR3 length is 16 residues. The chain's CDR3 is CASSQTTGAGNQPQHF. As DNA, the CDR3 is TGTGCCAGCAGTCAAACGACAGGGGCGGGCAATCAGCCCCAGCATTTT.

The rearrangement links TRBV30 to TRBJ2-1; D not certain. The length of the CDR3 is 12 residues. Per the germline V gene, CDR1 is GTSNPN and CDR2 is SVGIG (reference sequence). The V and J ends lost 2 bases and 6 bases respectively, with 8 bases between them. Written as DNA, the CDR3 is TGTGCCTGGAGTAGACAATCCAATGAGCAGTTCTTC. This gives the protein CAWSRQSNEQFF.

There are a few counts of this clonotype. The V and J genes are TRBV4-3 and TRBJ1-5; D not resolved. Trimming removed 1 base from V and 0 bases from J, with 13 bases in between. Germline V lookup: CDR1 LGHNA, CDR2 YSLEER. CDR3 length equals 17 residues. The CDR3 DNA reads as TGCGCCAGCAGCCAAGTAGCACTCGTAAATAGCAATCAGCCCCAGCATTTT. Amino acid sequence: CASSQVALVNSNQPQHF.

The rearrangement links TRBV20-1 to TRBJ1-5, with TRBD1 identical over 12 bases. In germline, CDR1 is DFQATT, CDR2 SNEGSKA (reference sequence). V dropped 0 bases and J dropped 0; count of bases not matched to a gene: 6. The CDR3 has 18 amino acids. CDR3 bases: TGCAGTGCTAGAGATGGGACAGGGGGCCCGTATAGCAATCAGCCCCAGCATTTT. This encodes CSARDGTGGPYSNQPQHF.

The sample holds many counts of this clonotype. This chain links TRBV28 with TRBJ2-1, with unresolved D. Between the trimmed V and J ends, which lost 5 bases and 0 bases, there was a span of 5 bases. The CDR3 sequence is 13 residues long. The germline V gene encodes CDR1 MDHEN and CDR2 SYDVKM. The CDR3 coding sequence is TGTGCCAGCAGTCTAAGCTCCTACAATGAGCAGTTCTTC. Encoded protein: CASSLSSYNEQFF.

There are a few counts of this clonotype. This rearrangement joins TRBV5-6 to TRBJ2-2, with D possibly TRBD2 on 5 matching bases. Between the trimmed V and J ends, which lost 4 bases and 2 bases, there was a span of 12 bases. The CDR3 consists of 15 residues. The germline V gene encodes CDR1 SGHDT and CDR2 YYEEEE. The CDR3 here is CASSSPRGNTGELFF. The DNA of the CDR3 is TGTGCCAGCAGCAGCCCCCGGGGTAACACCGGGGAGCTGTTTTTT.

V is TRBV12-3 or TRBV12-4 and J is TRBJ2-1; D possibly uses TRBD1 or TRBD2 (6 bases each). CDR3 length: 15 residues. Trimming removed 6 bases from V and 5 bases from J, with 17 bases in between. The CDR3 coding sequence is TGTGCCAGCAGGTTAACATGGGGGGCGAACAATGAGCAGTTCTTC. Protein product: CASRLTWGANNEQFF.

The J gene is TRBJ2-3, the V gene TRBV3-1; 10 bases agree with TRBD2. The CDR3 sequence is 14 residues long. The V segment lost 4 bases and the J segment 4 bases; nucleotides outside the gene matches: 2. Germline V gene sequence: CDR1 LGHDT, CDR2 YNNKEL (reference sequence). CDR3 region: CASSRGTSADTQYF. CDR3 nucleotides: TGTGCCAGCAGCCGAGGGACTAGCGCAGATACGCAGTATTTT.

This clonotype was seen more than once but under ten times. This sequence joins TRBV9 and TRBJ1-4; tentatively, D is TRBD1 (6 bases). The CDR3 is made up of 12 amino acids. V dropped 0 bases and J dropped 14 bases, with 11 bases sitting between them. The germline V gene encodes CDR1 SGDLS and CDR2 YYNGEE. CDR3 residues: CASSVEGDNLFF. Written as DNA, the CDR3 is TGTGCCAGCAGCGTAGAGGGGGACAACCTGTTTTTT.

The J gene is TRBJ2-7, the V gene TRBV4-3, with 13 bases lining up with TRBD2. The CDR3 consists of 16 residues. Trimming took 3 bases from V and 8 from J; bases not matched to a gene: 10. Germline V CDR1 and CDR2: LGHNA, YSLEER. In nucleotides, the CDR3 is TGCGCCAGCAGCCAGGCGACTAGCGGGGGGCTTAACAAGCAGTACTTC. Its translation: CASSQATSGGLNKQYF.

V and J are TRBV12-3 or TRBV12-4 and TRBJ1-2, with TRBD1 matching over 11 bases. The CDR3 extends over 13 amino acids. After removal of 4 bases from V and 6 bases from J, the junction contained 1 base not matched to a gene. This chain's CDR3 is CASSWGQGDGYTF. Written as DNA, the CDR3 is TGTGCCAGCAGTTGGGGACAGGGGGATGGCTACACCTTC.

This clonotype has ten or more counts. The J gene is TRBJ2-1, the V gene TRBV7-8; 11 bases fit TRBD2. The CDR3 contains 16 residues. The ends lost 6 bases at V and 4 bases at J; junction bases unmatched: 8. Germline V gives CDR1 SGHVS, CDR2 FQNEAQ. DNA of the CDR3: TGTGCCAGCAGACCGACCGGGACTAGCGGATACAATGAGCAGTTCTTC. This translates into CASRPTGTSGYNEQFF.